Listed below are T cell receptor beta chains from one sample, sequenced in a study of technical replicates of blood from a handful of donors. Repertoires were generated with immunoSEQ multiplex PCR, while TCRdb's copy carries only in-frame clones and drops some. This sample has around 80,000 clones, with about nine tenths found just once. The specimen sequenced was T cells isolated from PBMCs. The receptors shown here come from a human donor in good health. Each CDR3 is given with its conserved first and last residue. The D gene is left open where the match is weak. Clone size is given for some rows only: seen once, a few or many times, or a class if the clone is expanded.

size: -
J: TRBJ1-3
D: -
V: TRBV10-3
DNA: TGTGCCATCATCCCAGGGGCTGGAAACACCATATATTTT
CDR3: CAIIPGAGNTIYF

size: -
J: TRBJ1-2
D: -
V: TRBV6-1
DNA: TGTGCCAGCCGGACAGACTCACTGTTCTATGGCTACACCTTC
CDR3: CASRTDSLFYGYTF

size: -
J: TRBJ2-3
D: -
V: TRBV4-1
DNA: TGCGCCAGCAGCCTTTACAGGGAAGCAGATACGCAGTATTTT
CDR3: CASSLYREADTQYF

size: -
J: TRBJ2-5
D: -
V: TRBV2
DNA: TGTGCCAGCAGAAACTTTCAAATGGAGACCCAGTACTTC
CDR3: CASRNFQMETQYF

size: once
J: TRBJ2-2
D: -
V: TRBV5-1
DNA: TGCGCCAGCAGCTACCTAGGGGGTAGCCTCGGGGAGCTGTTTTTT
CDR3: CASSYLGGSLGELFF

size: -
J: TRBJ2-1
D: TRBD2
V: TRBV5-3
DNA: TGTGCCAGAAGCTTGGACTCTAGCGGCCAGCGAGGGGAGCAGTTCTTC
CDR3: CARSLDSSGQRGEQFF

size: -
J: TRBJ1-5
D: -
V: TRBV7-9
DNA: TGTGCCAGCAGCACTGCGGGGGCCCTTTATAGCAATCAGCCCCAGCATTTT
CDR3: CASSTAGALYSNQPQHF

size: -
J: TRBJ2-7
D: -
V: TRBV10-2
DNA: TGCGCCAGCAGTGAGTCCCAAGTTCAGGGAATACACTACGAGCAGTACTTC
CDR3: CASSESQVQGIHYEQYF

size: -
J: TRBJ2-3
D: -
V: TRBV11-3
DNA: TGTGCCAGCAGCCCGGGACTTGCGATCACAGATACGCAGTATTTT
CDR3: CASSPGLAITDTQYF

size: -
J: TRBJ1-4
D: -
V: TRBV6-6
DNA: TGTGCCAGCAGTTACTCGGGGGCTGGTAATGAAAAACTGTTTTTT
CDR3: CASSYSGAGNEKLFF

size: -
J: TRBJ2-1
D: -
V: TRBV11-3
DNA: TGTGCCAGCAGCTTACCGGGCAATGAGCAGTTCTTC
CDR3: CASSLPGNEQFF

size: -
J: TRBJ2-3
D: -
V: TRBV5-1
DNA: TGCGCCAGCAGCCGTAGCGGAGCTAGCACAGATACGCAGTATTTT
CDR3: CASSRSGASTDTQYF

size: -
J: TRBJ2-1
D: -
V: TRBV19
DNA: TGTGCCAGTAGTAGCTCCCACGGGACTTCTTTGAATGAGCAGTTCTTC
CDR3: CASSSSHGTSLNEQFF

size: -
J: TRBJ2-7
D: TRBD1
V: TRBV6-6
DNA: TGTGCCAGCAGTTACTTGGGACAGGGATCCTACGAGCAGTACTTC
CDR3: CASSYLGQGSYEQYF

size: -
J: TRBJ2-7
D: -
V: TRBV18
DNA: TGTGCCAGCTCACCGGTAGGACAGAGGTACGAGCAGTACTTC
CDR3: CASSPVGQRYEQYF

size: -
J: TRBJ2-7
D: TRBD1
V: TRBV13
DNA: TGTGCCAGCAGCTTAGAGGGGACAGGGGGTTCCGAGCAGTACTTC
CDR3: CASSLEGTGGSEQYF